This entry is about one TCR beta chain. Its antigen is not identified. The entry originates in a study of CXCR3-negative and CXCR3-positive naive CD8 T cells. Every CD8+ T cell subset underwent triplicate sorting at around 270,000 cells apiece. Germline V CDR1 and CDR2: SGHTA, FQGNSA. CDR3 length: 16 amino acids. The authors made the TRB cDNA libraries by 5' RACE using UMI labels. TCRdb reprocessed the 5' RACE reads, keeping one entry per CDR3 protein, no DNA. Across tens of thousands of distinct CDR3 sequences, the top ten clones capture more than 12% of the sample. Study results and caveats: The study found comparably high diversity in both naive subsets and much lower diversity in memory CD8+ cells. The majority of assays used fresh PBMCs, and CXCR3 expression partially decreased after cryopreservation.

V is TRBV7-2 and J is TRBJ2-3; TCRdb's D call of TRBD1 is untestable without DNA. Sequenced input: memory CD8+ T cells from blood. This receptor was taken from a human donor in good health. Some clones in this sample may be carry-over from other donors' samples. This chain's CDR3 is CASSPPLGRGADTQYF.